Shown below are 6 T cell receptor beta chains from a single sample sequenced in a study of cytomegalovirus exposure and HLA in healthy donors (dated by TCRdb to about 2017). Receptor amplification or capture employed the immunoSEQ multiplex PCR assay. For the multiplex PCR, a mixture combining 60 forward primers for TCR Vbeta segments and 13 reverse primers for TCR Jbeta segments was used. TCRdb carries this immuneACCESS record with in-frame sequences only. Its versions omit some clonotypes, under half of them owing to an unresolved V gene in the studies checked, with the rest unexplained. Across this sample there are 150,000 to 250,000 clones, with 75% to 90% seen only once. Around 6% of the sample belongs to the ten largest clones. Sequenced material: PBMCs. The origin of the receptors is a woman aged 45-60 years in good health and CMV-seropositive.

V usage is TRBV25-1 and J usage is TRBJ2-1; D is possibly TRBD1 (5 bases). The germline V and J ends were trimmed by 8 bases and 2 bases, with 10 bases remaining between them. Germline V gene data show CDR1 as MGHDK and CDR2 as SYGVNS. CDR3 length: 13 residues. For the CDR3, the DNA is TGTGCCAGCCTTGGGGCCCCCTACAATGAGCAGTTCTTC. It specifies CASLGAPYNEQFF.

The chain joins TRBV7-9 to TRBJ2-7; D unclear. Trimming pared 2 bases from V and 5 bases from J, leaving 10 bases between. There are 13 residues in the CDR3. Looked up from germline, CDR1 is SEHNR and CDR2 is FQNEAQ (reference sequence). The CDR3 DNA follows: TGTGCCAGCAGCTTAATTGCAGGCGACGAGCAGTACTTC. Amino acid sequence: CASSLIAGDEQYF.

This rearrangement joins TRBV13 to TRBJ2-3; D might be TRBD2 (7 bases). V was shortened by 1 base and J by 14 bases, with 16 bases between the two germline ends. Germline V gene data show CDR1 as PRHDT and CDR2 as FYEKMQ (reference sequence). The CDR3 is 13 residues long. The CDR3 sequence: CASSLEVGGHRYF. In DNA, the CDR3 is TGTGCCAGCAGCTTAGAGGTGGGGGGGCATCGGTATTTT.

The chain carries TRBV12-5 and TRBJ2-2; tentative D call: TRBD1 (6 bases). Germline V CDR1 and CDR2: LGHNT, FRNRAP. With 1 base removed from V and 6 bases from J, the gap between germline ends came to 12 bases. The CDR3 runs 15 residues. Written as DNA, the CDR3 is TGTGCTAGTGGTTTGGATACAGGGTTTGCCGGGGAGCTGTTTTTT. Translation gives CASGLDTGFAGELFF.

The rearrangement joins TRBV28 to TRBJ2-2, with 9 bases aligning to TRBD1. The CDR3 has 16 amino acids. V lost 3 bases and J lost 4; bases outside the gene matches: 6. In germline, CDR1 is MDHEN, CDR2 SYDVKM. The CDR3 sequence is CASSFDRGYGTGELFF. CDR3 coding DNA: TGTGCCAGCAGTTTCGACAGGGGGTATGGCACCGGGGAGCTGTTTTTT.

This sequence joins TRBV20-1 and TRBJ2-5; no clear D. Trimming pared 5 bases from V and 5 bases from J, leaving 9 bases between. In germline, CDR1 is DFQATT, CDR2 SNEGSKA (reference sequence). The CDR3 spans 11 residues. CDR3 amino acids: CSAHISETQYF. CDR3 nucleotides: TGCAGTGCTCACATATCCGAGACCCAGTACTTC.